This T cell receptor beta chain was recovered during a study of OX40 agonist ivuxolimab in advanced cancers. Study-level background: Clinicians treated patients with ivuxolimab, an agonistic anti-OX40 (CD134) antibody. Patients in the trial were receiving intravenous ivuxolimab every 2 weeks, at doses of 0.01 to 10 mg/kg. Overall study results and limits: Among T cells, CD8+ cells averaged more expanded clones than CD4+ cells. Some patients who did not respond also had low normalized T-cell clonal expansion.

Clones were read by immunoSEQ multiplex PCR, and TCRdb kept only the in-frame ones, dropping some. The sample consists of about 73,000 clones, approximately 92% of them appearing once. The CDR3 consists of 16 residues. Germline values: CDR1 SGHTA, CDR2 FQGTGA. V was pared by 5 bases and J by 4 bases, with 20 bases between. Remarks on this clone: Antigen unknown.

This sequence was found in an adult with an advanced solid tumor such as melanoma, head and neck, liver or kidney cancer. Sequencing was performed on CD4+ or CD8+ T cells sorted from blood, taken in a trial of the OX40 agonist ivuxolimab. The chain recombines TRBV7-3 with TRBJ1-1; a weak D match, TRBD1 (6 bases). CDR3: CASSQDGLGAPTEAFF. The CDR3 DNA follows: TGTGCCAGCAGCCAAGACGGTTTGGGGGCGCCCACTGAAGCTTTCTTT.